These 18 T cell receptor beta chains came from one sample sequenced in a study of cytomegalovirus exposure and HLA in healthy donors. The primer mix had 60 Vbeta and 13 Jbeta primers. Sequencing was performed with immunoSEQ multiplex PCR; in TCRdb, only in-frame clones are kept and a portion is missing. This sample has 150,000 to 200,000 clones, with roughly 80% found just once. Sequencing used PBMCs. These receptors came from a man aged 45-65 years in good health and CMV-seropositive.

This clone appeared a few times. Other DNA sequences of this sample code for an identical CDR3. The chain has TRBV5-4 and TRBJ2-6; perhaps TRBD1 as D (6 bases). The CDR3 totals 15 residues. V lost 0 bases, J lost 4 bases, and 8 bases lay in between. From germline, CDR1 is SGHNT and CDR2 YYREEE (reference sequence). This CDR3 reads CASSLDRAGANVLTF. In nucleotides, the CDR3 is TGTGCCAGCAGCTTGGACAGGGCCGGGGCCAACGTCCTGACTTTC.

The CDR3: CASPPGQGAYEQYF. In DNA, the CDR3 is TGTGCCAGCCCCCCCGGACAGGGAGCCTACGAGCAGTACTTC. The chain carries TRBV6-1 and TRBJ2-7; the match to TRBD1 covers 8 bases. Germline V gene lookup returns CDR1 MNHNS and CDR2 SASEGT. The CDR3 is made up of 14 amino acids. Trimming at V came to 8 bases and at J to 2 bases, leaving 8 bases not matched to a gene.

The gene calls are TRBV11-2 and TRBJ2-3, with TRBD2 matching over 7 bases. Germline-derived CDR1 and CDR2 are SGHAT and FQNNGV. The CDR3 sequence is 15 residues long. Trimming removed 1 base from V and 4 bases from J; junction bases left unmatched: 5. CDR3 DNA: TGTGCCAGCAGCTTAGGCGGGGGAGGGGCAGATACGCAGTATTTT. It translates to CASSLGGGGADTQYF.

This chain joins TRBV5-1 and TRBJ1-1, with D tentatively TRBD1 (5 bases). The V end lost 6 bases, the J end lost 3 bases, and 12 bases lay between the germline ends. The CDR3 runs 13 residues. Per the germline V gene, CDR1 is SGHRS and CDR2 is YFSETQ. CDR3 loop: CASTPGVDTEAFF. The DNA for the CDR3 is TGCGCCAGCACCCCGGGGGTGGACACTGAAGCTTTCTTT.

The rearrangement uses TRBV9 and TRBJ2-5; no firm D call. With 0 bases removed from V and 3 bases from J, the gap between germline ends came to 6 bases. The CDR3 contains 13 residues. CDR1 and CDR2 (germline): SGDLS, YYNGEE. This chain's CDR3 is CASSVAQKETQYF. CDR3 sequence (DNA): TGTGCCAGCAGCGTAGCTCAGAAAGAGACCCAGTACTTC.

The chain has TRBV30 and TRBJ1-2; 12 bases line up with TRBD1. The junction had 5 bases not matched to a gene; V was cut back by 2 bases and J by 4 bases. The CDR3 is 15 residues long. Germline CDR1 is GTSNPN and CDR2 is SVGIG (reference sequence). The CDR3 region has the DNA TGTGCCTGGAGTAGGGACAGGGGGCGAAGCTATGGCTACACCTTC. Amino acid sequence: CAWSRDRGRSYGYTF.

The chain uses TRBV11-1 and TRBJ2-5, with 7 bases matching TRBD1. This CDR3 spans 15 amino acids. After removal of 5 bases from V and 1 base from J, the junction contained 7 bases not matched to a gene. Germline lookup yields CDR1 SGHAT and CDR2 FQDESV (reference sequence). The CDR3 DNA follows: TGTGCCAGCAGCAGCCGGGACAGAGTCCAAGAGACCCAGTACTTC. Its translation is CASSSRDRVQETQYF.

V and J are TRBV19 and TRBJ2-5, with TRBD2 identical over 8 bases. The CDR3 consists of 13 residues. Germline lookup yields CDR1 LNHDA and CDR2 SQIVND (reference sequence). V dropped 6 bases and J dropped 4; count of bases not matched to a gene: 4. The CDR3 loop reads CASRSAGGETQYF. The CDR3 DNA reads TGTGCCAGTAGAAGTGCGGGGGGAGAGACCCAGTACTTC.

This chain connects TRBV30 to TRBJ2-7; 8 bases map to TRBD2. Trimming cost V 0 bases and J 6 bases; bases outside gene matches: 7. This CDR3 contains 14 residues. Germline CDR1 is GTSNPN and CDR2 is SVGIG (reference sequence). The CDR3 here is CAWSVIPSGSEQYF. DNA for the CDR3: TGTGCCTGGAGTGTAATCCCCAGCGGGAGCGAGCAGTACTTC. Supplemented by reference TRBV30 and TRBJ2-7, the full variable domain reads SQTIHQWPATLVQPVGSPLSLECTVEGTSNPNLYWYRQAAGRGLQLLFYSVGIGQISSEVPQNLSASRPQDRQFILSSKKLLLSDSGFYLCAWSVIPSGSEQYFGPGTRLTVT.

The chain is built from TRBV4-1 and TRBJ1-4, with D possibly being TRBD1 (5 bases). The CDR3 consists of 16 residues. V was clipped by 4 bases and J by 0 bases, with 12 bases between them. Germline CDR1 and CDR2: MGHRA and YSYEKL. The CDR3 DNA is TGCGCCAGCAGCCGACAGCAGGGTGCAACTAATGAAAAACTGTTTTTT. It translates to CASSRQQGATNEKLFF.

The count of this clone is one. This rearrangement joins TRBV6-5 to TRBJ1-1; no clear D gene. The CDR3 runs to 15 residues. CDR1 is MNHEY, CDR2 SVGAGI, per germline. Trimming took 6 bases from V and 2 from J, leaving 16 bases between them. CDR3 loop: CASRRVAPRNTEAFF. The CDR3 bases are TGTGCCAGCAGGCGGGTCGCACCTCGTAACACTGAAGCTTTCTTT.

This sequence joins TRBV10-1 and TRBJ2-1, with 8 bases lining up with TRBD1. The CDR3 runs to 14 residues. The ends lost 6 bases at V and 6 bases at J; junction bases unmatched: 7. Looked up from germline, CDR1 is WNHNN and CDR2 is SYGVQD (reference sequence). CDR3 protein: CASSLDRAVNEQFF. CDR3 bases: TGCGCCAGCAGCCTGGACAGGGCCGTCAATGAGCAGTTCTTC.

The DNA of the CDR3 is TGTGCCAGCACCAAGAACACTGAAGCTTTCTTT. Protein: CASTKNTEAFF. The chain recombines TRBV28 with TRBJ1-1; no clear D gene. Trimming took 7 bases from V and 1 from J, leaving 4 bases between them. The germline V gene has CDR1 MDHEN and CDR2 SYDVKM. The CDR3 contains 11 residues. Looking up the rest from reference TRBV28 and TRBJ1-1 gives the full variable domain: DVKVTQSSRYLVKRTGEKVFLECVQDMDHENMFWYRQDPGLGLRLIYFSYDVKMKEKGDIPEGYSVSREKKERFSLILESASTNQTSMYLCASTKNTEAFFGQGTRLTVV.

The sample holds one count of this clone. Other DNA variants within this sample encode the same CDR3. V is TRBV28 and J is TRBJ1-5, with D maybe TRBD1 (5 bases). CDR3 size: 12 residues. Trimming cost V 3 bases and J 7 bases, with 7 bases left between them. Germline values: CDR1 MDHEN, CDR2 SYDVKM. The CDR3, as DNA: TGTGCCAGCAGTTTGGGGGGGCAGCCCCAGCATTTT. Translated: CASSLGGQPQHF.

This clone came up once. J is TRBJ2-1 and V is TRBV4-3, with a tentative D call TRBD2 (5 bases). Trimming took 0 bases from V and 7 from J, leaving 16 bases between them. This CDR3 region has 16 residues. CDR1 and CDR2 from the germline V gene are LGHNA and YSLEER. In DNA form, the CDR3 reads TGCGCCAGCAGCCAAGATCCTAACGGGATCCGGAATGAGCAGTTCTTC. This gives the protein CASSQDPNGIRNEQFF.

The chain recombines TRBV28 with TRBJ2-2; D gene ambiguous. V shed 8 bases and J shed 5 bases, with 12 bases lying between them. There are 13 residues in the CDR3. CDR1 and CDR2 (germline): MDHEN, SYDVKM. CDR3: CASETVRTGELFF. The CDR3 coding sequence is TGTGCCAGCGAGACCGTGAGGACCGGGGAGCTGTTTTTT.

As DNA, the CDR3 is TGTGCCAGCAGTTTAACTGCAAGCTATAATTCACCCCTCCACTTT. Amino acid sequence: CASSLTASYNSPLHF. This sequence joins TRBV28 and TRBJ1-6, with D uncertain. The CDR3 is 15 amino acids. V lost 2 bases, J lost 3 bases, and 8 bases lay in between. CDR1 is MDHEN and CDR2 is SYDVKM in the germline V gene.

The rearrangement uses TRBV7-3 and TRBJ1-6; D is unclear. Germline values: CDR1 SGHTA, CDR2 FQGTGA. V gave up 6 bases and J gave up 9 bases, with 18 bases separating them. The length of the CDR3 is 15 residues. DNA for the CDR3: TGTGCCAGCAGGTCCGGGCCCCCCGGGAGTTCACCCCTCCACTTT. It codes for CASRSGPPGSSPLHF.